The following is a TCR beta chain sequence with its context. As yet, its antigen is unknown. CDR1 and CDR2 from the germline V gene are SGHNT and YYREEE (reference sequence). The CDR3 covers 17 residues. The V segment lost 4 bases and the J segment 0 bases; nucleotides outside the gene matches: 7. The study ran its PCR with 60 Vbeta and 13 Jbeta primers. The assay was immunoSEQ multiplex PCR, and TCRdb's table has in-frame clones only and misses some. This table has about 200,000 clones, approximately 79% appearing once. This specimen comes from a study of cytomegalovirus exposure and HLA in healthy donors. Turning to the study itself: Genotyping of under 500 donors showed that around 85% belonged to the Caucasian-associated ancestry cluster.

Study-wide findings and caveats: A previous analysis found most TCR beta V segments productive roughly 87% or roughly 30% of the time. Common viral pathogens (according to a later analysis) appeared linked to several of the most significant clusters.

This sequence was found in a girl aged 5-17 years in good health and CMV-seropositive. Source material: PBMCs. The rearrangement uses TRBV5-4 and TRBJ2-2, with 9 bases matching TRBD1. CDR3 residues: CASSGGRQGANTGELFF. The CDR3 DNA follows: TGTGCCAGCAGCGGGGGACGACAGGGGGCGAACACCGGGGAGCTGTTTTTT.